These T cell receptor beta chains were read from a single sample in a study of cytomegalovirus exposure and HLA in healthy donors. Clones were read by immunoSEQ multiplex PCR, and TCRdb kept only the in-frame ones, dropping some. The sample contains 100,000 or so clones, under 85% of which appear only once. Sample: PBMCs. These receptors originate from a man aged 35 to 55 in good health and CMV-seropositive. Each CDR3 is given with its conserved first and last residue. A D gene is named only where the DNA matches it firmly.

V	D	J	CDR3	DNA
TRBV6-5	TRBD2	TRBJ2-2	CASRPAGAGTGELFF	TGTGCCAGCAGACCAGCGGGGGCGGGCACCGGGGAGCTGTTTTTT
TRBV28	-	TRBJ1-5	CASSFGGRGSNQPQHF	TGTGCCAGCAGTTTTGGAGGGCGGGGAAGCAATCAGCCCCAGCATTTT
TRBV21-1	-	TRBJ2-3	CASSKVGENPGTGSTDTQYF	TGTGCCAGCAGCAAAGTAGGGGAGAACCCCGGGACAGGGTCCACAGATACGCAGTATTTT
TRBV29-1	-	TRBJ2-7	CSVGSGLAGVSYEQYF	TGCAGCGTTGGATCAGGGCTGGCAGGCGTCTCCTACGAGCAGTACTTC
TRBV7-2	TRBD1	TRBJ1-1	CASSSRGAGLAEAFF	TGTGCCAGCAGCTCCAGGGGGGCGGGGCTCGCTGAAGCTTTCTTT
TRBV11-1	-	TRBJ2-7	CASSLVGGGDEQYF	TGTGCCAGCAGCTTAGTAGGGGGTGGCGACGAGCAGTACTTC
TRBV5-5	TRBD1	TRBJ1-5	CASSLGGGTVQHF	TGTGCCAGCAGCTTGGGAGGGGGGACAGTCCAGCATTTT
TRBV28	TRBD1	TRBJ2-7	CASTGQENYEQYF	TGTGCCAGCACCGGACAGGAAAACTACGAGCAGTACTTC
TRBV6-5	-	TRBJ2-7	CASSRAYEQYF	TGTGCCAGCTCCAGGGCCTACGAGCAGTACTTC
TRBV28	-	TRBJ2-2	CASATGSPGELFF	TGTGCCAGCGCCACAGGGTCCCCCGGGGAGCTGTTTTTT
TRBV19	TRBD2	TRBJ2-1	CASSIRFRTSALYLQFF	TGTGCCAGTAGTATAAGATTCCGGACTAGCGCTCTTTATCTGCAGTTCTTC
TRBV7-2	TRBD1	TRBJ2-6	CASSLDRGGANVLTF	TGTGCCAGCAGCTTGGACAGGGGTGGGGCCAACGTCCTGACTTTC
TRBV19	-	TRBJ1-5	CAGAADSNQPQHF	TGTGCTGGGGCGGCGGATAGCAATCAGCCCCAGCATTTT
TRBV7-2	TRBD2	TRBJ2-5	CASSSGTSDQETQYF	TGTGCCAGCAGCTCGGGGACTAGCGACCAAGAGACCCAGTACTTC
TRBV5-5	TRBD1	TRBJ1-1	CASSLAGQYTEAFF	TGTGCCAGCAGCTTGGCGGGACAGTACACTGAAGCTTTCTTT
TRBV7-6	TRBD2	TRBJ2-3	CASSLGGLAADTQYF	TGTGCCAGCAGCTTAGGGGGACTAGCGGCGGATACGCAGTATTTT
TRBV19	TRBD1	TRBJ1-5	CASSTRTGLSGNQPQHF	TGTGCCAGTAGTACGCGGACAGGGCTATCAGGCAATCAGCCCCAGCATTTT
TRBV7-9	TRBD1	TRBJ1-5	CASSYVTGTGSRQPQHF	TGTGCCAGCAGCTACGTAACCGGGACAGGGTCAAGACAGCCCCAGCATTTT
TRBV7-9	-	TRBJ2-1	CASSLSQGITYNEQFF	TGTGCCAGCAGCTTGTCTCAGGGGATTACCTACAATGAGCAGTTCTTC
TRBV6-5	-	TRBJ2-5	CASSPRGGMEETQYF	TGTGCCAGCAGTCCGAGGGGGGGAATGGAAGAGACCCAGTACTTC
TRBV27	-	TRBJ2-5	CASSPGEEQETQYF	TGTGCCAGCAGCCCCGGGGAGGAGCAAGAGACCCAGTACTTC
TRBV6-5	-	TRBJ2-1	CASTPGWSYNEQFF	TGTGCCAGCACCCCAGGGTGGTCCTACAATGAGCAGTTCTTC
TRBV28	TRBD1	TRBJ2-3	CASRPTGLTDTQYF	TGTGCCAGCAGACCGACAGGGTTAACAGATACGCAGTATTTT
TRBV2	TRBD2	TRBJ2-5	CASTNRGGAETQYF	TGTGCCAGCACAAACCGGGGGGGCGCGGAGACCCAGTACTTC
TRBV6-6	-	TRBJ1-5	CASSPLGTGGNQPQHF	TGTGCCAGCAGTCCTTTGGGCACAGGCGGCAATCAGCCCCAGCATTTT
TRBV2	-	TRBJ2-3	CASSVRADTQYF	TGTGCCAGCTCCGTTCGGGCAGATACGCAGTATTTT
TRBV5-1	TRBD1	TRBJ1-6	CASSRTGDGLNSPLHF	TGCGCCAGCAGCCGGACAGGGGACGGGCTGAATTCACCCCTCCACTTT
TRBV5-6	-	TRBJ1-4	CASSLGQINEKLFF	TGTGCCAGCAGCTTGGGACAGATTAATGAAAAACTGTTTTTT